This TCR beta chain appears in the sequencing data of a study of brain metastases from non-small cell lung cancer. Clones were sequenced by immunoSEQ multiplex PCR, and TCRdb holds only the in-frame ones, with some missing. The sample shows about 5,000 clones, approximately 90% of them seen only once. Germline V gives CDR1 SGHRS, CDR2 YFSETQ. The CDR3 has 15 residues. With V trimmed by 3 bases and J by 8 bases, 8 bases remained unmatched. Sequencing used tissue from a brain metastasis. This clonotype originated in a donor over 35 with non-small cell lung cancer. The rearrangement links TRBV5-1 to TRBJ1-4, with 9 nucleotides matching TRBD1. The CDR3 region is CASSSLGQGWEKLFF. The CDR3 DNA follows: TGCGCCAGCAGCTCTCTGGGACAGGGATGGGAAAAACTGTTTTTT.